The table lists the clone carrying this T cell receptor beta chain with many counts. The antigen remains undetermined. These data belong to a study of T cells in Graves' hyperthyroidism and ophthalmopathy. Graves' hyperthyroidism was deemed stable given no ophthalmopathy progression within 18 months. Hyperthyroidism in the patients, aged 18 to 65, was newly diagnosed and under 2 months in duration. Germline V gene lookup returns CDR1 SNHLY and CDR2 FYNNEI. CDR3 size: 15 residues. The ends lost 5 bases at V and 5 bases at J; junction bases unmatched: 4. Amplified TCR beta CDR3 regions derived from RNA transcripts. TCR CDR3 underwent first-round RT-PCR with the HTBI primer set. One entry per CDR3 protein results from TCRdb running MiXCR on the multiplex PCR reads. The sample lists about 760,000 distinct CDR3 sequences, 35% occurring once. General study findings and limits: In the blood, most expanded thyroid clonotypes above 0.001 appeared as well.

The chain links TRBV2 to TRBJ2-5; 14 bases line up with TRBD2. Sequencing input: blood. The source is a middle-aged woman with Graves' hyperthyroidism. The CDR3 loop reads CASSQGLAGDETQYF. As DNA, the CDR3 is TGTGCCAGCAGTCAGGGACTAGCGGGAGATGAGACCCAGTACTTC.